The 18 T cell receptor beta chains below come from one sample, sequenced in a study of beta chain features in type 1 diabetes. No antigen has been identified for these receptors. The investigators reverse transcribed all of the isolated RNA, so they sequenced expressed TCRB transcripts. The assay was immunoSEQ multiplex PCR, and TCRdb's table has in-frame clones only and misses some. The data contain around 20,000 clones, about 69% of them singletons. Study-wide results and caveats: TCRB CDR3 length was moderately but significantly reduced in all four CD4+ subsets of Type 1 diabetes patients.

Input material: Tregs from blood. The receptors were sampled from a man aged 18-30 years with type 1 diabetes.

The chain carries TRBV7-9 and TRBJ1-4; D gene unclear. This CDR3 is 16 amino acids long. From germline, CDR1 is SEHNR and CDR2 FQNEAQ (reference sequence). Trimming took off 5 bases at V and 5 bases at J, with 18 bases between the two ends. The DNA of the CDR3 is TGTGCCAGCAGCGCCCAGGCCACATTCGTGAATGAAAAACTGTTTTTT. Protein sequence: CASSAQATFVNEKLFF.

The chain uses TRBV11-2 and TRBJ1-2; tentative D call: TRBD1 (5 bases). The germline V and J ends were trimmed by 4 bases and 0 bases, with 9 bases remaining between them. This CDR3 is 14 amino acids long. The germline V gene encodes CDR1 SGHAT and CDR2 FQNNGV. The CDR3 is CASSSWTTNYGYTF. The DNA for the CDR3 is TGTGCCAGCAGCTCCTGGACAACTAACTATGGCTACACCTTC.

The rearrangement uses TRBV7-9 and TRBJ2-4; no clear D gene. CDR3 length equals 13 residues. V lost 5 bases and J lost 3, with 8 bases in between. CDR1 is SEHNR and CDR2 is FQNEAQ in the germline V gene (reference sequence). This CDR3 reads CASSASGKNIQYF. DNA for the CDR3: TGTGCCAGCAGCGCCTCGGGCAAAAACATTCAGTACTTC.

This clone came up once. The V and J genes are TRBV6-1 and TRBJ1-2; D might be TRBD1 (5 bases). The germline CDR1 and CDR2 sequences are MNHNS and SASEGT. The CDR3 spans 13 residues. The V and J ends lost 0 bases and 7 bases respectively, with 9 bases between them. Written as DNA, the CDR3 is TGTGCCAGCAGTGAAGCCGCCAGGGCTGGCTACACCTTC. Residues: CASSEAARAGYTF.

This clone was seen more than once but under ten times. The chain links TRBV28 to TRBJ2-7; 11 bases match TRBD1. CDR1 is MDHEN, CDR2 SYDVKM, per germline. With 2 bases clipped from V and 2 bases from J, the junction kept 2 bases outside the gene matches. The CDR3 spans 15 residues. DNA for the CDR3: TGTGCCAGCAGTTTAACGGGACAGGGGGCCTACGAGCAGTACTTC. Amino acids: CASSLTGQGAYEQYF.

This clone has a handful of counts. This chain connects TRBV6-5 to TRBJ2-4; D is possibly TRBD2 (5 bases). Trimming shortened V by 2 bases and J by 7 bases, and 9 bases separated the two germline ends. The CDR3 extends over 13 amino acids. Germline CDR1 is MNHEY and CDR2 is SVGAGI. In DNA, the CDR3 is TGTGCCAGCAGTTACAGAGGGTCGAACATTCAGTACTTC. Protein product: CASSYRGSNIQYF.

The chain is built from TRBV7-2 and TRBJ2-3; 8 bases are shared with TRBD2. Germline CDR1 is SGHTA and CDR2 is FQGNSA. The V and J ends lost 2 bases and 2 bases, in that order; junction bases with no gene match: 3. This CDR3 spans 15 amino acids. Written as DNA, the CDR3 is TGTGCCAGCAGCTTATTTAGCGGGATCACAGATACGCAGTATTTT. This encodes CASSLFSGITDTQYF.

CDR3 coding DNA: TGTGCCACCAGCAGATTCCTCGAGGATACGCAGTATTTT. Translation: CATSRFLEDTQYF. The V and J genes are TRBV15 and TRBJ2-3; D remains unclear. Germline CDR1 and CDR2: LNHNV and YYDKDF (reference sequence). This CDR3 has 13 residues. With 2 bases removed from V and 6 bases from J, the gap between germline ends came to 9 bases.

This clone has more than one count but fewer than ten. V gene TRBV30 combines with J gene TRBJ1-2; no definite D call. Germline assignment: CDR1 GTSNPN and CDR2 SVGIG (reference sequence). The CDR3 totals 14 residues. V lost 3 bases to trimming and J lost 4 bases, with 15 bases between them. Written as DNA, the CDR3 is TGTGCCTGGAGCCGTGTGAGACAAATCTATGGCTACACCTTC. Amino acids: CAWSRVRQIYGYTF.

The CDR3 reads CASRFDGTYEQYF. The CDR3 DNA is TGTGCCAGCAGGTTTGACGGGACCTACGAGCAGTACTTC. The J gene is TRBJ2-7, the V gene TRBV9; perhaps TRBD2 as D (5 bases). V lost 5 bases and J 2 bases, leaving 11 bases between the germline ends. CDR1 is SGDLS and CDR2 is YYNGEE in the germline V gene. The CDR3 consists of 13 residues.

This clone was seen a handful of times. V is TRBV7-2 and J is TRBJ2-3; 8 bases fit TRBD1. Germline loops: CDR1 SGHTA, CDR2 FQGNSA. The V and J ends lost 5 bases and 0 bases, in that order; junction bases with no gene match: 7. The CDR3 extends over 16 amino acids. CDR3 DNA sequence: TGTGCCAGCAGCCTCCGAGGACAGGGTAGCACAGATACGCAGTATTTT. It yields the protein CASSLRGQGSTDTQYF.

By sample fraction, this clone is medium-sized. V is TRBV19 and J is TRBJ1-6; no reliable D call. Germline values: CDR1 LNHDA, CDR2 SQIVND (reference sequence). V was clipped by 4 bases and J by 0 bases, with 7 bases between them. The CDR3 covers 15 residues. CDR3 residues: CASSSGSSYNSPLHF. CDR3 in DNA: TGTGCCAGTAGTAGCGGGAGCTCCTATAATTCACCCCTCCACTTT.

The table lists this clone with a few counts. This chain connects TRBV5-1 to TRBJ2-2; D might be TRBD1 (5 bases). Trimming stripped 4 bases from V and 7 bases from J, with 20 bases between. The CDR3 has 16 residues. The V gene's germline CDR1 is SGHRS and CDR2 YFSETQ. This CDR3 reads CASSPYRMGRNGELFF. The CDR3 region has the DNA TGCGCCAGCAGCCCCTACCGGATGGGGCGGAACGGGGAGCTGTTTTTT.

The CDR3 DNA reads TGTGCCAGCAGTTTATGGTCTAGCGGGGGTGAGCAGTACTTC. Its protein is CASSLWSSGGEQYF. The V and J genes are TRBV27 and TRBJ2-7; TRBD2 aligns across 10 bases. This CDR3 has 14 residues. V was pared by 1 base and J by 7 bases, with 4 bases of the junction left unmatched. Looked up from germline, CDR1 is MNHEY and CDR2 is SMNVEV (reference sequence).

In this sample, this clone turned up a few times. The chain has TRBV10-3 and TRBJ1-1; 8 bases are shared with TRBD1. Germline V gene data show CDR1 as ENHRY and CDR2 as SYGVKD. CDR3 length equals 15 residues. V shed 10 bases, J shed 3 bases, and the junction held 13 bases outside the gene matches. CDR3 sequence (DNA): TGTGCCACGAGTCCTTGGCAGGGGGCGGACACTGAAGCTTTCTTT. Amino acid sequence: CATSPWQGADTEAFF.

This clone was seen a few times. The chain has TRBV5-1 and TRBJ2-1; 8 bases line up with TRBD1. Germline lookup yields CDR1 SGHRS and CDR2 YFSETQ. The CDR3 is 13 residues long. Trimming cost V 4 bases and J 6 bases; bases outside gene matches: 3. CDR3 DNA sequence: TGCGCCAGCAGCCTAGGACAGGGCAATGAGCAGTTCTTC. It codes for CASSLGQGNEQFF.

V is TRBV5-1 and J is TRBJ1-2; D may be TRBD1 (6 bases). Germline V gene lookup returns CDR1 SGHRS and CDR2 YFSETQ. CDR3 length equals 14 residues. V lost 2 bases and J 1 base, leaving 9 bases between the germline ends. The CDR3 here is CASSFPDSNYGYTF. CDR3 in DNA: TGCGCCAGCAGCTTTCCGGACAGTAACTATGGCTACACCTTC.

The chain recombines TRBV5-1 with TRBJ1-3, with D perhaps matching TRBD1 (6 bases). The germline CDR1 and CDR2 sequences are SGHRS and YFSETQ. Trimming shortened V by 4 bases and J by 0 bases, and 20 bases separated the two germline ends. The CDR3 runs to 18 residues. The CDR3: CASSHGWGTTSSGNTIYF. In DNA, the CDR3 is TGCGCCAGCAGCCACGGATGGGGGACAACGAGCTCTGGAAACACCATATATTTT. The entire variable domain, with the rest obtained from reference TRBV5-1 and TRBJ1-3, is as follows: KAGVTQTPRYLIKTRGQQVTLSCSPISGHRSVSWYQQTPGQGLQFLFEYFSETQRNKGNFPGRFSGRQFSNSRSEMNVSTLELGDSALYLCASSHGWGTTSSGNTIYFGEGSWLTVV.